The 20 T cell receptor beta chains below come from one sample, sequenced in a study of blood T cell repertoires in COVID-19. TCRdb keeps only in-frame clones here, not all; method: immunoSEQ multiplex PCR. This sample has some 250,000 clones; more than 75% occur once, and the top ten carry more than 2.5%. The sequenced material came from peripheral blood. The receptor source for this set is a woman in her twenties or thirties who had recovered from COVID-19.

The V gene is TRBV3-1 (or the pseudogene TRBV3-2), the J gene TRBJ1-2; 11 bases match TRBD1. Trimming took 4 bases from V and 8 from J; bases not matched to a gene: 12. Germline-derived CDR1 and CDR2 are LGHDT and YNNKEL (reference sequence). The CDR3 is 16 amino acids. The CDR3 bases are TGTGCCAGCAGCCTACAATCACGGGGACAGGGGGTGGGCTACACCTTC. It specifies CASSLQSRGQGVGYTF.

The table lists this clone with many counts. Other DNA sequences in the sample encode the same CDR3. The chain combines TRBV6-1 with TRBJ1-5, with D perhaps TRBD1 (6 bases). CDR1 and CDR2 (germline): MNHNS, SASEGT. The CDR3 totals 15 residues. Trimming pared 0 bases from V and 0 bases from J, leaving 6 bases between. The CDR3 spells CASSEAGHSNQPQHF. In DNA, the CDR3 is TGTGCCAGCAGTGAAGCGGGACATAGCAATCAGCCCCAGCATTTT.

The chain uses TRBV3-1 (or the pseudogene TRBV3-2) and TRBJ2-3; 10 bases line up with TRBD2. This CDR3 comprises 15 residues. Unmatched junction bases numbered 1, after V lost 2 bases and J lost 2 bases. Looked up from germline, CDR1 is LGHDT and CDR2 is YNNKEL (reference sequence). The CDR3: CASSQLAGDTDTQYF. CDR3 nucleotides: TGTGCCAGCAGCCAACTAGCGGGGGACACAGATACGCAGTATTTT.

This chain connects TRBV15 to TRBJ2-1; 7 bases fit TRBD2. The CDR3 runs 16 residues. The V segment lost 3 bases and the J segment 3 bases; nucleotides outside the gene matches: 8. Germline V CDR1 and CDR2: LNHNV, YYDKDF (reference sequence). The CDR3 protein is CATSRRRPGGYNEQFF. Here the CDR3 DNA reads TGTGCCACCAGCAGGCGACGCCCGGGGGGCTACAATGAGCAGTTCTTC. Full variable domain (outside the CDR3, taken from reference TRBV15 and TRBJ2-1): DAMVIQNPRYQVTQFGKPVTLSCSQTLNHNVMYWYQQKSSQAPKLLFHYYDKDFNNEADTPDNFQSRRPNTSFCFLDIRSPGLGDTAMYLCATSRRRPGGYNEQFFGPGTRLTVL.

CDR3 region: CASSNHHRTSGVSTDTQYF. CDR3 nucleotides: TGTGCCAGCAGCAACCACCACCGGACTAGCGGGGTTAGCACAGATACGCAGTATTTT. The V gene is TRBV21-1, the J gene TRBJ2-3; the table assigns TRBD2, which was not confirmed against the DNA. TRBV21-1 is a pseudogene locus. CDR3 length equals 19 residues.

This sequence joins TRBV27 and TRBJ2-1, with 14 positions matching TRBD2. Germline V gene sequence: CDR1 MNHEY, CDR2 SMNVEV (reference sequence). V lost 5 bases and J lost 7; bases outside the gene matches: 7. The CDR3 spans 16 residues. CDR3 loop: CASSPPRLAGGNEQFF. DNA for the CDR3: TGTGCCAGCAGTCCGCCTCGACTAGCGGGGGGGAATGAGCAGTTCTTC.

This clone was detected a few times. This rearrangement joins TRBV6-1 to TRBJ1-1; no firm D call. In germline, CDR1 is MNHNS, CDR2 SASEGT. The CDR3 has 13 amino acids. The ends were cut back, 3 bases at V and 7 bases at J, with 12 bases in the middle. The CDR3 loop reads CASSDQDWVEAFF. The CDR3 DNA sequence: TGTGCCAGCAGTGACCAGGATTGGGTTGAAGCTTTCTTT.

This clone appeared a single time. This sequence joins TRBV27 and TRBJ2-7; 7 bases fit TRBD1. Germline loops: CDR1 MNHEY, CDR2 SMNVEV (reference sequence). The CDR3 has 16 residues. Losses at the gene ends were 5 bases for V and 3 bases for J; bases not matched to a gene: 13. The CDR3 region is CASSPISGTAIYEQYF. CDR3 bases: TGTGCCAGCAGTCCCATCTCCGGGACAGCCATCTACGAGCAGTACTTC.

The chain recombines TRBV5-4 with TRBJ2-5, with TRBD1 identical over 10 bases. Per the germline V gene, CDR1 is SGHNT and CDR2 is YYREEE (reference sequence). The CDR3 is 15 amino acids. The J segment lost 7 bases and the V segment lost 0 bases, leaving 6 bases of the junction unmatched. The CDR3 DNA is TGTGCCAGCAGCTTGGCGACAGGGGGCCGTTTGACCCAGTACTTC. Encoded protein: CASSLATGGRLTQYF.

The V call is TRBV11-2, the J call TRBJ2-1; 14 positions agree with TRBD2. The CDR3 is 19 residues long. J gave up 0 bases and V 4 bases, and 8 bases lay outside the gene matches. Per germline, CDR1 SGHAT and CDR2 FQNNGV. The CDR3 region has the DNA TGTGCCAGCAGCTCCCCGACTAGCGGGGGGGATAGCTCCTACAATGAGCAGTTCTTC. Translated, it gives CASSSPTSGGDSSYNEQFF.

The chain combines TRBV5-1 with TRBJ2-7; the D gene is possibly TRBD2 (6 bases). This CDR3 is 18 amino acids long. Germline loops: CDR1 SGHRS, CDR2 YFSETQ. The V end lost 4 bases, the J end lost 3 bases, and 26 bases lay between the germline ends. CDR3 amino acids: CASSPLYDGVAGYYEQYF. For the CDR3, the DNA is TGCGCCAGCAGCCCTTTATATGACGGGGTTGCGGGGTACTACGAGCAGTACTTC.

This clone appeared once. The chain joins TRBV2 to TRBJ1-1; D call uncertain. Trimming stripped 2 bases from V and 6 bases from J, with 7 bases between. This CDR3 has 12 amino acids. Germline V CDR1 and CDR2: SNHLY, FYNNEI. The CDR3 region is CASSENSPEAFF. Written as DNA, the CDR3 is TGTGCCAGCAGTGAAAACAGCCCTGAAGCTTTCTTT.

This chain links TRBV4-3 with TRBJ1-2; D remains ambiguous. The CDR3 has 14 residues. Germline V lookup: CDR1 LGHNA, CDR2 YSLEER. Trimming removed 1 base from V and 4 bases from J, with 10 bases in between. The CDR3 bases are TGCGCCAGCAGCCAAGGAGCAGGCTTCTATGGCTACACCTTC. Translating it yields CASSQGAGFYGYTF.

The chain carries TRBV7-9 and TRBJ2-2; TRBD1 matches at 8 bases. Trimming removed 4 bases from V and 1 base from J; junction bases left unmatched: 5. The germline CDR1 and CDR2 sequences are SEHNR and FQNEAQ (reference sequence). This CDR3 comprises 16 residues. The CDR3 sequence: CASSSSGTGNTGELFF. The CDR3 nucleotides read TGTGCCAGCAGCTCGTCCGGGACAGGGAACACCGGGGAGCTGTTTTTT.

This sequence joins TRBV7-8 and TRBJ2-3; D perhaps matches TRBD1 (6 bases). The ends were cut back, 6 bases at V and 4 bases at J, with 17 bases in the middle. From germline, CDR1 is SGHVS and CDR2 FQNEAQ. This CDR3 is built from 15 residues. CDR3 in DNA: TGTGCCAGCAGTTTGGGACAACTGGGGGCAGATACGCAGTATTTT. Its translation is CASSLGQLGADTQYF.

The chain recombines TRBV5-1 with TRBJ2-5; possibly TRBD1 for D (5 bases). CDR1 SGHRS and CDR2 YFSETQ come from the germline V gene. The CDR3 totals 15 residues. The ends were cut back, 0 bases at V and 9 bases at J, with 18 bases in the middle. The chain's CDR3 is CASSLDRTIGMAQYF. The CDR3 nucleotides read TGCGCCAGCAGCTTGGACAGGACCATAGGTATGGCCCAGTACTTC.

In its sample, this clone was seen once. The rearrangement links TRBV6-5 to TRBJ1-1, with D possibly matching TRBD1 (6 bases). The germline CDR1 and CDR2 sequences are MNHEY and SVGAGI. The ends were cut back, 6 bases at V and 0 bases at J, with 8 bases in the middle. The CDR3 extends over 13 amino acids. The CDR3 reads CASSGQLNTEAFF. CDR3 DNA: TGTGCCAGCAGCGGACAGTTGAACACTGAAGCTTTCTTT.

The chain employs TRBV3-1 (or the pseudogene TRBV3-2) and TRBJ2-1; weak D call: TRBD2 (6 bases). Germline CDR1 LGHDT, CDR2 YNNKEL (reference sequence). This CDR3 is 16 amino acids long. The V end was cut by 0 bases, the J end by 2 bases, with 11 bases between. CDR3 DNA: TGTGCCAGCAGCCAAGAGTTGGGGGGTCCCTACAATGAGCAGTTCTTC. Its translation is CASSQELGGPYNEQFF.

The rearrangement joins TRBV5-4 to TRBJ2-3; D unresolved. V was trimmed by 5 bases and J by 2 bases, leaving 9 bases between them. CDR3 length: 13 amino acids. The germline V gene encodes CDR1 SGHNT and CDR2 YYREEE (reference sequence). Here the CDR3 DNA reads TGTGCCAGCAGTCCACTTATCACAGATACGCAGTATTTT. Translation: CASSPLITDTQYF.

The rearrangement joins TRBV27 to TRBJ2-7; TRBD1 matches 10 bases. The V gene end was trimmed by 3 bases and the J gene end by 2 bases; junction bases not matched to a gene: 1. Germline V gives CDR1 MNHEY, CDR2 SMNVEV (reference sequence). This CDR3 spans 14 amino acids. CDR3 bases: TGTGCCAGCAGTTTCGGGACAGGGGCCTACGAGCAGTACTTC. Protein product: CASSFGTGAYEQYF.